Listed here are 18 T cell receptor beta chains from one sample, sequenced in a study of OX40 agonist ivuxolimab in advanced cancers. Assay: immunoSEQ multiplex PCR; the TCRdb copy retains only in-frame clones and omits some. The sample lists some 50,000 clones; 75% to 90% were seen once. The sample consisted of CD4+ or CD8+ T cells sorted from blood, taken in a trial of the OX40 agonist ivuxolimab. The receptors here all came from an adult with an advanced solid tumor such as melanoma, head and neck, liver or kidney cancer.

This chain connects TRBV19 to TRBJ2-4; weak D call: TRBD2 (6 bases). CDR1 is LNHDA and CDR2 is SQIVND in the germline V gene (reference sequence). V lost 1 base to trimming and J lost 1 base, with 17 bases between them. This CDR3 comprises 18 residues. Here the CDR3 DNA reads TGTGCCAGTAGTATAGGGGGACTCCGAAGGTTGGCCAAAAACATTCAGTACTTC. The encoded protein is CASSIGGLRRLAKNIQYF. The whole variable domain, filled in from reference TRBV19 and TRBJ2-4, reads DGGITQSPKYLFRKEGQNVTLSCEQNLNHDAMYWYRQDPGQGLRLIYYSQIVNDFQKGDIAEGYSVSREKKESFPLTVTSAQKNPTAFYLCASSIGGLRRLAKNIQYFGAGTRLSVL.

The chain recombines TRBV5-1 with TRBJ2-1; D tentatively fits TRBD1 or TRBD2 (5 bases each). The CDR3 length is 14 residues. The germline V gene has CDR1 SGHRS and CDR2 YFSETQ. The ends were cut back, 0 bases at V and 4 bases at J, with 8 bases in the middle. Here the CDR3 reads CASSLGGRYNEQFF. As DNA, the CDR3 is TGCGCCAGCAGCTTGGGGGGACGGTACAATGAGCAGTTCTTC.

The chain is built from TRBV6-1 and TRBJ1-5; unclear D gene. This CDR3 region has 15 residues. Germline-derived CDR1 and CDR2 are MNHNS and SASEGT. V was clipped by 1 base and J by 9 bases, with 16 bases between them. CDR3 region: CASSEGQMPNLPQHF. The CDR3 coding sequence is TGTGCCAGCAGTGAAGGCCAAATGCCCAATTTGCCCCAGCATTTT.

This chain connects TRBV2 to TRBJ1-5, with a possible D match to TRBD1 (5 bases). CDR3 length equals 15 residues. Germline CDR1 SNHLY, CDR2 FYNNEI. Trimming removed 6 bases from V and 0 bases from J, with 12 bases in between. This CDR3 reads CASRVDTNSNQPQHF. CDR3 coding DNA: TGTGCCAGCAGGGTGGACACCAATAGCAATCAGCCCCAGCATTTT.

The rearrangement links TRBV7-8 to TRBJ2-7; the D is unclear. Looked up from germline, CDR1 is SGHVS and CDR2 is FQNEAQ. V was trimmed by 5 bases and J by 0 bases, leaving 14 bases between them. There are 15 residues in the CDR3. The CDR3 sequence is CASSHRRVSSYEQYF. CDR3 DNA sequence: TGTGCCAGCAGCCATCGTAGGGTCAGCTCCTACGAGCAGTACTTC.

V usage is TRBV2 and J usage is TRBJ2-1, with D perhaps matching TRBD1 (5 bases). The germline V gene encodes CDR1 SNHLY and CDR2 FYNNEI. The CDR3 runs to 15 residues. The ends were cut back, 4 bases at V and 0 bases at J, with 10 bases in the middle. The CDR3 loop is CASSAAGLSYNEQFF. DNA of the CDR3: TGTGCCAGCAGTGCGGCAGGGCTCTCCTACAATGAGCAGTTCTTC. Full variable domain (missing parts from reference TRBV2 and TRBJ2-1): EPEVTQTPSHQVTQMGQEVILRCVPISNHLYFYWYRQILGQKVEFLVSFYNNEISEKSEIFDDQFSVERPDGSNFTLKIRSTKLEDSAMYFCASSAAGLSYNEQFFGPGTRLTVL.

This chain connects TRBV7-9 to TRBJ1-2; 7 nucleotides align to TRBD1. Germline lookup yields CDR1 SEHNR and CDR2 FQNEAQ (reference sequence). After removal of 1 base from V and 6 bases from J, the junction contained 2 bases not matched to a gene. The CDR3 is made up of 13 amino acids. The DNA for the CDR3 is TGTGCCAGCAGCTTAGAGGGGGCGCATGGCTACACCTTC. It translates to CASSLEGAHGYTF. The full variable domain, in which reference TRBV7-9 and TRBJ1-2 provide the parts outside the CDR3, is DTGVSQNPRHKITKRGQNVTFRCDPISEHNRLYWYRQTLGQGPEFLTYFQNEAQLEKSRLLSDRFSAERPKGSFSTLEIQRTEQGDSAMYLCASSLEGAHGYTFGSGTRLTVV.

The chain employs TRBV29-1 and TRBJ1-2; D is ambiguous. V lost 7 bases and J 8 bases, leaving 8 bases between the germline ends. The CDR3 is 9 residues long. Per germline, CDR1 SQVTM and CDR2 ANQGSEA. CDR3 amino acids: CSASPGYTF. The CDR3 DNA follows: TGCAGCGCCAGCCCGGGCTACACCTTC.

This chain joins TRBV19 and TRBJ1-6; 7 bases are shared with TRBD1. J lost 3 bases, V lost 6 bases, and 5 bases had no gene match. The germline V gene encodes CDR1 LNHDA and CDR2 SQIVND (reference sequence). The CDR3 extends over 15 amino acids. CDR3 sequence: CASRGQTYYNSPLHF. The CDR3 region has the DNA TGTGCCAGTAGGGGACAGACCTACTATAATTCACCCCTCCACTTT.

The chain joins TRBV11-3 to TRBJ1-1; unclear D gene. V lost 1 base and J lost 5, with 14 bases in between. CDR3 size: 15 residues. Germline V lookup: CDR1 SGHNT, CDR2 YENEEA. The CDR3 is CASSLGGQGKTEAFF. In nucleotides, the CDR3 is TGTGCCAGCAGCTTAGGCGGCCAAGGGAAAACTGAAGCTTTCTTT.

This chain's CDR3 is CATSRSGQGSGNTIYF. In DNA form, the CDR3 reads TGTGCCACCAGCAGATCGGGACAGGGGTCAGGAAACACCATATATTTT. This chain uses TRBV15 with TRBJ1-3; TRBD1 agrees at 10 bases. V dropped 2 bases and J dropped 4; count of bases not matched to a gene: 5. Germline V gene data show CDR1 as LNHNV and CDR2 as YYDKDF (reference sequence). This CDR3 is 16 amino acids long.

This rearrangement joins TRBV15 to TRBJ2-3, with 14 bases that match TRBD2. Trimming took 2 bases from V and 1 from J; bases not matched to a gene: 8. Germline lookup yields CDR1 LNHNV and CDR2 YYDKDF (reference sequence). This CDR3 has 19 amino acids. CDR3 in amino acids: CATSRSGLAGGWGTDTQYF. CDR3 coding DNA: TGTGCCACCAGCAGATCAGGACTAGCGGGGGGTTGGGGCACAGATACGCAGTATTTT.

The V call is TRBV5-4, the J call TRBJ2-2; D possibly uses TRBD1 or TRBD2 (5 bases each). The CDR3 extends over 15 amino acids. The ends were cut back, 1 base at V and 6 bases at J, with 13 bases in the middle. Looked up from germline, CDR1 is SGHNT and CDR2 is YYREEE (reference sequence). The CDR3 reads CASSLWDAGAGELFF. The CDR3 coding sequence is TGTGCCAGCAGCTTGTGGGACGCTGGCGCCGGGGAGCTGTTTTTT.

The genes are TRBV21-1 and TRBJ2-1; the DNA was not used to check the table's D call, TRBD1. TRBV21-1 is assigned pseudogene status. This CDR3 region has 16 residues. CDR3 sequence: CASSKDRTGGDNEQFF. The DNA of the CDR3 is TGTGCCAGCAGCAAAGATAGGACAGGAGGCGACAATGAGCAGTTCTTC.

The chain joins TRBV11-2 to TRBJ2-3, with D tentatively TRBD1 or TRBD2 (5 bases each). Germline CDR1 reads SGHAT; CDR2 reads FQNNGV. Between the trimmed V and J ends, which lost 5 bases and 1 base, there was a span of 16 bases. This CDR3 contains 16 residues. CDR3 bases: TGTGCCAGCAGCGACGCCCGAGGGGATGGCACAGATACGCAGTATTTT. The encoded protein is CASSDARGDGTDTQYF.

CDR3 DNA: TGTGCCAGCAGCTTGGAGGGACGCTTTGGCGGGGAGCTGTTTTTT. Translation: CASSLEGRFGGELFF. The gene calls are TRBV7-6 and TRBJ2-2, with D possibly TRBD2 on 6 matching bases. The ends were cut back, 3 bases at V and 7 bases at J, with 15 bases in the middle. CDR1 is SGHVS and CDR2 is FNYEAQ in the germline V gene. The CDR3 length is 15 residues.

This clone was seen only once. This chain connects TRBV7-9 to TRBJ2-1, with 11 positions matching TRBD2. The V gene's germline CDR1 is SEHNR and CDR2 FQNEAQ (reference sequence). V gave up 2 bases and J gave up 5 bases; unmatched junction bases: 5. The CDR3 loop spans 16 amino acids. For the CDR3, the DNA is TGTGCCAGCAGCTTATGGGCTAGCGGGGGGAACAATGAGCAGTTCTTC. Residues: CASSLWASGGNNEQFF.

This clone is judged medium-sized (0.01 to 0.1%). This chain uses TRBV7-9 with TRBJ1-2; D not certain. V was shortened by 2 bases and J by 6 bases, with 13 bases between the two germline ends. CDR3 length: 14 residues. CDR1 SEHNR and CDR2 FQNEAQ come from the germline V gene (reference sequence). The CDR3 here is CASSLSAARDGYTF. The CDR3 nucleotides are TGTGCCAGCAGCTTAAGCGCAGCGAGGGATGGCTACACCTTC.